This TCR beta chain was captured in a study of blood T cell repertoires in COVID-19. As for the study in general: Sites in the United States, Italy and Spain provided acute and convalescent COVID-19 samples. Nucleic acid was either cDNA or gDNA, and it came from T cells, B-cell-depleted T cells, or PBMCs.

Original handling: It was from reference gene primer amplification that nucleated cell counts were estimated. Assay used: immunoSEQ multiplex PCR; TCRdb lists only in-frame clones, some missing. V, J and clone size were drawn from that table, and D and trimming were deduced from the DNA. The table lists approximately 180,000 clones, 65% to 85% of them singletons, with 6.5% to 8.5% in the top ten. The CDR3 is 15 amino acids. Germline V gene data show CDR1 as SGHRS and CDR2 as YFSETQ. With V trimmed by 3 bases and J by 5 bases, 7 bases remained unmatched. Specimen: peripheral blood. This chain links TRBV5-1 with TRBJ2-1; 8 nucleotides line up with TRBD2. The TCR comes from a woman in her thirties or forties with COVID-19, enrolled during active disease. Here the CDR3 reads CASSSERELHNEQFF. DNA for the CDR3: TGCGCCAGCAGCTCGGAGCGGGAGCTCCACAATGAGCAGTTCTTC.